The 27 T cell receptor beta chains in this list originate from one sample, sequenced in a study of T cell repertoires in cytomegalovirus infection. Using its own MiXCR run on the reads, TCRdb lists one record per CDR3 protein. The table has hundreds of thousands of distinct CDR3 sequences, roughly a sixth seen once; the top ten hold 12%. The sequencing input was PBMCs. Source of these receptors: a human donor in good health (CMV status not recorded). Some clones in this sample may be carry-over from other donors' samples.

The gene calls are TRBV12-3 or TRBV12-4 and TRBJ2-7, with D maybe TRBD1 (6 bases). Trimming left V 4 bases short and J 3 bases short, with 16 bases between. The CDR3 consists of 15 residues. The CDR3: CASSSNRVPYYEQYF. For the CDR3, the DNA is TGTGCCAGCAGTTCGAACAGGGTCCCTTACTACGAGCAGTACTTC.

The chain joins TRBV19 to TRBJ1-5; 9 bases match TRBD1. Looked up from germline, CDR1 is LNHDA and CDR2 is SQIVND (reference sequence). The CDR3 runs to 17 residues. V lost 9 bases to trimming and J lost 0 bases; unmatched junction nucleotides: 12. CDR3 DNA: TGTGCCAGCGCCAAACAGGGGGCGGATTATAGCAATCAGCCCCAGCATTTT. It encodes CASAKQGADYSNQPQHF.

This clonotype occurred many times. The V gene is TRBV7-2, the J gene TRBJ2-3; D uncertain. The CDR3 spans 14 residues. V lost 5 bases and J lost 7, with 16 bases in between. CDR1 and CDR2 (germline): SGHTA, FQGNSA. In DNA, the CDR3 is TGTGCCAGCAGCCGATTGGGCGGTTTGTATACGCAGTATTTT. This codes for CASSRLGGLYTQYF.

The rearrangement links TRBV2 to TRBJ2-2, with D possibly TRBD1 on 5 matching bases. The V gene's germline CDR1 is SNHLY and CDR2 FYNNEI. Trimming left V 4 bases short and J 0 bases short, with 9 bases between. This CDR3 has 15 residues. The CDR3 is CASSGTQANTGELFF. The CDR3 nucleotides read TGTGCCAGCAGTGGGACACAGGCGAACACCGGGGAGCTGTTTTTT.

The V gene is TRBV6-5, the J gene TRBJ2-7; TRBD1 matches at 7 bases. The CDR3 runs to 15 residues. The germline V gene encodes CDR1 MNHEY and CDR2 SVGAGI. After removal of 0 bases from V and 4 bases from J, the junction contained 6 bases not matched to a gene. The CDR3 DNA follows: TGTGCCAGCAGTTACTCCGGGACAGTTGGGTACGAGCAGTACTTC. Protein: CASSYSGTVGYEQYF.

In its sample, this clonotype was seen a few times. The chain carries TRBV28 and TRBJ2-3, with D perhaps matching TRBD1 (6 bases). The CDR3 totals 14 residues. CDR1 is MDHEN and CDR2 is SYDVKM in the germline V gene. Trimming stripped 6 bases from V and 2 bases from J, with 12 bases between. CDR3 nucleotide sequence: TGTGCCAGCAGATCGGGACACCCCACAGATACGCAGTATTTT. Amino acid sequence: CASRSGHPTDTQYF.

Ten or more counts support this clonotype. The genes are TRBV12-3 or TRBV12-4 and TRBJ1-1; D is unclear. The V gene lost 7 bases and the J gene lost 8 bases, with 17 bases spanning the gap. The CDR3 contains 13 residues. CDR3 amino acids: CASNPPRLGEAFF. The CDR3 DNA reads TGTGCCAGCAACCCCCCAAGGTTAGGGGAAGCTTTCTTT.

This chain links TRBV4-2 with TRBJ2-3; TRBD2 matches 8 bases. The germline gives CDR1 LGHNA, CDR2 YNFKEQ. CDR3 length equals 15 residues. V gave up 3 bases and J gave up 4 bases; unmatched junction bases: 6. The CDR3 DNA reads as TGTGCCAGCAGCCAGGGAACGGGGGGGCCAGATACGCAGTATTTT. Protein product: CASSQGTGGPDTQYF.

The V and J genes are TRBV20-1 and TRBJ2-7, with 11 nucleotides matching TRBD1. The CDR3 contains 15 residues. The germline V gene has CDR1 DFQATT and CDR2 SNEGSKA (reference sequence). V trimming: 6 bases; J trimming: 2 bases; junction bases outside the gene matches: 9. Here the CDR3 DNA reads TGCAGTGCATACCGGGACAGGGGGTTTACCTACGAGCAGTACTTC. It translates to CSAYRDRGFTYEQYF.

This chain links TRBV7-9 with TRBJ1-6; 8 bases fit TRBD1. Trimming removed 5 bases from V and 10 bases from J; junction bases left unmatched: 4. The CDR3 consists of 13 residues. The germline gives CDR1 SEHNR, CDR2 FQNEAQ (reference sequence). This CDR3 reads CASSGQGSSPLHF. The CDR3 nucleotides are TGTGCCAGCAGCGGACAGGGTAGCTCACCCCTCCACTTT.

This clonotype showed up just a few times. The CDR3 region has the DNA TGTGCCAGCAGCTGGAGGCCTCAGGGGTACGCTACAGATACGCAGTATTTT. It translates to CASSWRPQGYATDTQYF. The V call is TRBV7-2, the J call TRBJ2-3, with a tentative D call TRBD1 (6 bases). This CDR3 is built from 17 residues. Germline loops: CDR1 SGHTA, CDR2 FQGNSA. Trimming removed 4 bases from V and 3 bases from J, with 20 bases in between.

This clonotype was seen many times. The chain joins TRBV7-2 to TRBJ2-1; D may be TRBD2 (6 bases). V gave up 0 bases and J gave up 10 bases, with 16 bases separating them. This CDR3 has 15 amino acids. Germline CDR1 and CDR2: SGHTA and FQGNSA. The CDR3 loop is CASSLAPGLPNEQFF. The CDR3 nucleotides read TGTGCCAGCAGCTTAGCCCCGGGACTCCCGAACGAGCAGTTCTTC.

This clonotype was seen at least ten times. V gene TRBV12-3 or TRBV12-4 combines with J gene TRBJ1-5; D gene uncertain. This CDR3 contains 14 residues. The ends were cut back, 1 base at V and 0 bases at J, with 4 bases in the middle. The CDR3 sequence is CASSLDNSNQPQHF. CDR3 DNA sequence: TGTGCCAGCAGTTTAGACAATAGCAATCAGCCCCAGCATTTT.

This clonotype was observed many times. The rearrangement joins TRBV7-2 to TRBJ2-3; 10 positions agree with TRBD2. V lost 5 bases, J lost 4 bases, and 18 bases stayed unmatched. CDR3 length equals 19 residues. The germline CDR1 and CDR2 sequences are SGHTA and FQGNSA. In DNA, the CDR3 is TGTGCCAGCAGCCCCGACGGGGTCAATAGCGGGGGGAGGGCAGATACGCAGTATTTT. Residues: CASSPDGVNSGGRADTQYF.

In this sample, this clonotype turned up a few times. The chain uses TRBV4-1 and TRBJ1-2, with a weak D call TRBD1 (5 bases). Germline CDR1 and CDR2: MGHRA and YSYEKL. The CDR3 has 15 amino acids. V was clipped by 0 bases and J by 2 bases, with 10 bases between them. Here the CDR3 DNA reads TGCGCCAGCAGCCAAGAAGGCTACAGGAACTATGGCTACACCTTC. It codes for CASSQEGYRNYGYTF.

V gene TRBV5-6 combines with J gene TRBJ2-4, with D possibly being TRBD2 (6 bases). Trimming left V 5 bases short and J 6 bases short, with 9 bases between. Germline CDR1 and CDR2: SGHDT and YYEEEE. The CDR3 is made up of 12 amino acids. Written as DNA, the CDR3 is TGTGCCAGCAGTTCCGGGGGAAACATTCAGTACTTC. Protein product: CASSSGGNIQYF. Combining the CDR3 with reference TRBV5-6 and TRBJ2-4 gives the whole variable domain DAGVTQSPTHLIKTRGQQVTLRCSPKSGHDTVSWYQQALGQGPQFIFQYYEEEERQRGNFPDRFSGHQFPNYSSELNVNALLLGDSALYLCASSSGGNIQYFGAGTRLSVL.

In its sample, this clonotype was seen many times. The chain has TRBV7-2 and TRBJ2-3, with a weak D call TRBD2 (6 bases). Germline V gene lookup returns CDR1 SGHTA and CDR2 FQGNSA. Trimming shortened V by 0 bases and J by 6 bases, and 16 bases separated the two germline ends. This CDR3 contains 16 residues. CDR3 bases: TGTGCCAGCAGCTTAGCGCGGGGACGGATGAAGGATACGCAGTATTTT. Protein product: CASSLARGRMKDTQYF.

In this sample, this clonotype turned up a few times. The CDR3 reads CASSPSTGQGIYEQYF. CDR3 nucleotide sequence: TGTGCCAGCAGCCCATCAACGGGACAGGGTATATACGAGCAGTACTTC. The chain employs TRBV4-2 and TRBJ2-7; TRBD1 matches 9 bases. CDR1 and CDR2 (germline): LGHNA, YNFKEQ. J was trimmed by 4 bases and V by 4 bases; bases with no gene match: 11. This CDR3 has 16 amino acids.

This clonotype showed up many times. The chain recombines TRBV12-3 or TRBV12-4 with TRBJ2-7; 10 nucleotides agree with TRBD1. This CDR3 is built from 14 residues. V lost 6 bases and J lost 9; bases outside the gene matches: 11. CDR3 loop: CASSTGTGAPGQYF. The CDR3 DNA reads as TGTGCCAGCAGCACCGGGACAGGGGCTCCCGGGCAGTACTTC.

The V gene is TRBV7-2, the J gene TRBJ1-2; 7 nucleotides match TRBD1. CDR1 is SGHTA, CDR2 FQGNSA, per germline. This CDR3 is built from 15 residues. With V trimmed by 5 bases and J by 4 bases, 10 bases remained unmatched. In DNA form, the CDR3 reads TGTGCCAGCAGCGTAACAGGGGTAGACGGCTATGGCTACACCTTC. It is translated as CASSVTGVDGYGYTF.

V is TRBV20-1 and J is TRBJ1-2; D is possibly TRBD1 (5 bases). Germline V gene lookup returns CDR1 DFQATT and CDR2 SNEGSKA (reference sequence). The CDR3 is 11 residues long. In nucleotides, the CDR3 is TGCGGGGGGGGTCAAAACTATGGCTACACCTTC. It is translated as CGGGQNYGYTF.

The sample holds a few counts of this clonotype. The V gene is TRBV4-3, the J gene TRBJ2-7; perhaps D is TRBD1 or TRBD2 (7 bases each). From germline, CDR1 is LGHNA and CDR2 YSLEER. V was clipped by 8 bases and J by 0 bases, with 20 bases between them. This CDR3 is 16 amino acids long. CDR3 loop: CASSRGGPEASYEQYF. The CDR3 nucleotides read TGCGCCAGCTCCAGGGGGGGGCCAGAGGCCTCCTACGAGCAGTACTTC.

The chain carries TRBV28 and TRBJ2-2; a weak D match, TRBD2 (6 bases). The CDR3 is made up of 17 amino acids. Trimming left V 2 bases short and J 3 bases short, with 16 bases between. CDR1 and CDR2 from the germline V gene are MDHEN and SYDVKM. The CDR3, as DNA: TGTGCCAGCAGTTTAGTTCTGGCGGGAATCTACACCGGGGAGCTGTTTTTT. Translating gives CASSLVLAGIYTGELFF.

This clonotype was observed a few times. This sequence may be a read error, since a much larger clone differs from it by one base. The chain is built from TRBV25-1 and TRBJ2-5; no definite D call. CDR3 length: 16 amino acids. Germline-derived CDR1 and CDR2 are MGHDK and SYGVNS. V was pared by 1 base and J by 0 bases, with 12 bases between. In nucleotides, the CDR3 is TGTGCCAGCAGTGAATCTGGACGGCAGGACCAAGAGACCCAGTACTTC. It is translated as CASSESGRQDQETQYF.

This chain joins TRBV5-1 and TRBJ2-2; D might be TRBD2 (5 bases). CDR3 length: 15 residues. Germline lookup yields CDR1 SGHRS and CDR2 YFSETQ. V was pared by 4 bases and J by 0 bases, with 10 bases between. The CDR3 sequence: CASSPDGTNTGELFF. The CDR3 DNA is TGCGCCAGCAGCCCGGACGGGACGAACACCGGGGAGCTGTTTTTT.

The V and J genes are TRBV12-3 or TRBV12-4 and TRBJ1-1; D call uncertain. The CDR3 runs to 16 residues. Trimming took off 6 bases at V and 0 bases at J, with 17 bases between the two ends. The CDR3 reads CASSSRPLAMNTEAFF. In DNA, the CDR3 is TGTGCCAGCAGCTCAAGACCCCTGGCCATGAACACTGAAGCTTTCTTT.

There are many counts of this clonotype. The chain joins TRBV11-2 to TRBJ2-7; tentatively, D is TRBD2 (6 bases). V gave up 4 bases and J gave up 0 bases, with 10 bases separating them. The CDR3 length is 14 residues. From germline, CDR1 is SGHAT and CDR2 FQNNGV. The CDR3 DNA reads as TGTGCCAGCAGCTCGGGACTTAGCTCCTACGAGCAGTACTTC. It is translated as CASSSGLSSYEQYF. The full variable domain, rest sourced from reference TRBV11-2 and TRBJ2-7, is EAGVAQSPRYKIIEKRQSVAFWCNPISGHATLYWYQQILGQGPKLLIQFQNNGVVDDSQLPKDRFSAERLKGVDSTLKIQPAKLEDSAVYLCASSSGLSSYEQYFGPGTRLTVT.